Listed below are T cell receptor beta chains from one sample, sequenced in a study of blood T cell repertoires in COVID-19. Method: immunoSEQ multiplex PCR; TCRdb's copy keeps in-frame clones and lacks some. The sample yields around 250,000 clones, around 82% seen once. Sequenced material: peripheral blood. These receptors all come from an elderly man with acute or convalescent COVID-19. Both conserved end residues are part of each CDR3.

V gene: TRBV12-3/TRBV12-4; J gene: TRBJ2-1; CDR3 protein: CASSRGLEQFF
V gene: TRBV19; J gene: TRBJ1-4; CDR3 protein: CASAVVGARGGEKLFF
V gene: TRBV6-5; J gene: TRBJ1-1; CDR3 protein: CASRGQGSNTEAFF
V gene: TRBV7-6; J gene: TRBJ2-7; CDR3 protein: CASSLGGREAYEQYF
V gene: TRBV2; J gene: TRBJ2-1; CDR3 protein: CASDPGQGRGNEQFF
V gene: TRBV18; J gene: TRBJ1-5; CDR3 protein: CASSPGQGENQPQHF
V gene: TRBV4-1; J gene: TRBJ2-7; CDR3 protein: CASSQDLGWAGGNEQYF
V gene: TRBV7-6; J gene: TRBJ1-1; CDR3 protein: CASSGTVSGTEAFF
V gene: TRBV12-3/TRBV12-4; J gene: TRBJ1-1; CDR3 protein: CASGSGISAEAFF
V gene: TRBV6-1; J gene: TRBJ2-6; CDR3 protein: CASSEVGGLGANVLTF
V gene: TRBV29-1; J gene: TRBJ1-2; CDR3 protein: CSVQGGVRDYGYTF
V gene: TRBV5-1; J gene: TRBJ2-5; CDR3 protein: CASLKGAGEETQYF
V gene: TRBV7-8; J gene: TRBJ1-1; CDR3 protein: CASSLAGQGFEAFF
V gene: TRBV28; J gene: TRBJ2-1; CDR3 protein: CASSQSRRSQFF
V gene: TRBV7-9; J gene: TRBJ2-7; CDR3 protein: CASSQGLASYEQYF